The sequence of this TCR beta chain was determined in a study of blood T cells in healthy people across ages (dated by TCRdb to the mid-2010s). With regard to the full study: In model experiments, template switching captured about one uniquely barcoded TCR beta cDNA molecule for every two T cells. The donors were split into four age groups: young (average around 15 years), middle-aged (39), aged (roughly 68) and long-lived (roughly 77). The study analyzed two additional independent replicas of 1 million unique cDNA reads from the same blood draw for two donors, one aged 18 to 29 and one aged 80 or older. Donors of different ages were randomly distributed across sequencing lanes to avoid experimental bias. To track age-related changes in TCR beta repertoire diversity, the study relied on deep sequencing normalized with unique cDNA molecular identifiers.

Summary of the overall study and its limitations: As age increased, observed TCR beta diversity per million T cells dropped in a roughly linear way, and a significant reduction was already evident by age roughly 40. Conclusive comparison of naive and antigen-experienced compartments was prevented by the profiling of bulk unsorted PBMCs. Observed TCR beta diversity correlated strongly with the percentage of naive T cells measured by flow cytometry. The long-lived group showed more naive CD4+ T cells, fewer expanded clones and increased TCR diversity than the aged group, suggesting age selection. Estimates of total diversity based on one million sequenced T cells were regarded as lower bounds and as underestimates. The CMV infection status of donors was not known, potentially confounding age-related changes in expanded clonotypes.

Looking up the germline V gene (reference sequence) yields CDR1 DFQATT and CDR2 SNEGSKA. V and J lose 6 bases and 2 bases, and a span of 17 bases separates them. The cysteine opens and the phenylalanine closes a CDR3 of 14 amino acids. Only the CDR3 region is kept as DNA, spanning 42 bases read in frame from base 1. The library relied on 5' RACE. Sequencing was performed on an Illumina HiSeq 2500. A second about 7 to 11 cycle PCR used a sample-barcoded 5' primer and a J-beta primer mix. Each TCR beta cDNA molecule received a unique molecular identifier from a template-switch 5' adaptor carrying 12 random nucleotides. At least 2.5 million CDR3-containing paired-end reads were obtained from each sample. First-strand cDNA synthesis was performed from all RNA using the Mint cDNA synthesis kit, with priming by a TRBC-specific oligonucleotide. After uracil-DNA glycosylase treatment, a first 18-cycle PCR used universal primers M1SS and BC2_uni_R on all cDNA. Per the original workflow: For normalization, 1 million high-quality reads, each with a distinct molecular identifier, were randomly selected from each sample. Instead of being binned into consensus sequences, reads that shared molecular identifiers were thrown out. MiTCR, with a Q25 quality threshold and the strictest error-elimination algorithm, was used for CDR3 identification, clonotype clustering and error correction. A nonparametric unseen species model using Euler transformation provided a lower-bound estimate of total TCR beta diversity. Starting from the raw public reads, TCRdb applied fastp trimming at Q25, assembled clones with MiXCR and retained in-frame beta chains. Identical CDR3 protein sequences are pooled into one entry, listed with their most common genes and DNA. Here the V and J calls rest on TCRdb's processing, not on the authors' analysis. This sample is represented by 1,500,000 or so distinct CDR3 sequences; 45% to 70% of them were singletons. Over 5.5% of the sample goes to the ten largest clones.

For this clonotype: The specificity of this receptor is unknown. It has no much larger one-base neighbor in the sample; base qualities were not kept.

The donors were under 40 Caucasian individuals from Russia, aged roughly 6 to 100 years, who were systemically healthy. Each donor gave roughly 11 milliliters of peripheral blood, drawn into EDTA-treated Vacutainer tubes. Ficoll-Paque density-gradient centrifugation was used to isolate PBMCs, with at least 6.5 million per sample. Trizol reagent was used to extract total RNA from PBMCs, with at least 5 micrograms per sample. For every donor, an aliquot of PBMCs went through flow cytometry to measure the percentages of naive CD45RAhigh/CD27high T cells. The receptor chain draws on TRBV20-1 and TRBJ2-7, with the D call tentatively TRBD1 or TRBD2, each fitting 5 bases. The source material was blood. The sequence derives from a young man in good health. The nucleotide sequence reads as follows: TGCAGTGCCGATACCGGGACCCCACCCTACGAGCAGTACTTC. Translated, it reads CSADTGTPPYEQYF.